Described below is a single T cell receptor beta chain sequence and its context. This sample is part of a study of beta chain features in type 1 diabetes. Across the study: Age, gender and cell yields were alike across patients and healthy donors.

Expressed TCRB transcripts were sequenced because the entire RNA isolate underwent reverse transcription. The table came from immunoSEQ multiplex PCR; TCRdb's copy has only in-frame clones and leaves some out. Counted here are 250,000 to 350,000 clones, 14% occurring once; the ten biggest clones make up over 5.5%. The source is a man aged 25 to 45 in good health. Specimen: central memory CD4+ T cells from blood.

CDR3 sequence (DNA): TGTGCCAGCAGCCGCGGGTCTAGCGGGCCGTACAATGAGCAGTTCTTC. Its translation: CASSRGSSGPYNEQFF. The chain uses TRBV27 and TRBJ2-1, with TRBD2 identical over 8 bases. This CDR3 comprises 16 residues. Germline CDR1 is MNHEY and CDR2 is SMNVEV (reference sequence). With V trimmed by 6 bases and J by 4 bases, 11 bases remained unmatched.